The 4 T cell receptor beta chains below were found in one sample sequenced in a study of T cell changes during pregnancy in multiple sclerosis. The repertoire was sequenced with immunoSEQ multiplex PCR; TCRdb's copy has only in-frame clones and lacks some. This table has 75,000 to 80,000 clones, 89% appearing once. The sequencing used peripheral blood, collected before pregnancy. These receptors all come from a female donor with multiple sclerosis, enrolled in a pregnancy study.

The chain has TRBV5-4 and TRBJ2-1; weak D call: TRBD1 (6 bases). The germline CDR1 and CDR2 sequences are SGHNT and YYREEE (reference sequence). The CDR3 has 13 residues. The V and J ends lost 2 bases and 9 bases respectively, with 12 bases between them. CDR3 sequence: CASSLQGVGEQFF. The CDR3 nucleotides are TGTGCCAGCAGCTTACAGGGAGTGGGTGAGCAGTTCTTC.

The CDR3 bases are TGCGCCAGCCTTCCCCTCCCGGCAGGGGACAATGAGCAGTTCTTC. This translates into CASLPLPAGDNEQFF. The chain is built from TRBV5-1 and TRBJ2-1, with a weak D call TRBD1 (6 bases). The CDR3 is made up of 15 amino acids. Trimming left V 7 bases short and J 5 bases short, with 19 bases between. Per germline, CDR1 SGHRS and CDR2 YFSETQ.

The J gene is TRBJ1-1, the V gene TRBV10-2; D gene uncertain. The CDR3 length is 11 residues. Germline assignment: CDR1 WSHSY and CDR2 SAAADI. Trimming shortened V by 8 bases and J by 3 bases, and 7 bases separated the two germline ends. The CDR3 coding sequence is TGCGCCAGCCGGAGGGACACTGAAGCTTTCTTT. This encodes CASRRDTEAFF.

The rearrangement uses TRBV28 and TRBJ2-1; D remains ambiguous. The CDR3 extends over 13 amino acids. Germline V gene sequence: CDR1 MDHEN, CDR2 SYDVKM. The V gene lost 5 bases and the J gene lost 10 bases, with 15 bases spanning the gap. CDR3 sequence reads: CASSTRPAAEQFF. The CDR3, as DNA: TGTGCCAGCAGTACCCGACCAGCAGCGGAGCAGTTCTTC.